The 5 T cell receptor beta chains listed next were all sequenced from one sample in a study of blood T cell repertoires in COVID-19. The data were produced by immunoSEQ multiplex PCR, yet TCRdb's version contains in-frame clones alone and is incomplete. The sample holds 200,000 to 250,000 clones, roughly 86% seen once. The sequenced sample consisted of peripheral blood. These receptors were collected from a woman in her 50s with active or convalescent COVID-19.

The rearrangement uses TRBV27 and TRBJ1-1; D is unclear. The germline gives CDR1 MNHEY, CDR2 SMNVEV (reference sequence). The CDR3 is 11 residues long. Trimming cost V 6 bases and J 8 bases, with 10 bases left between them. CDR3 residues: CASSSAREAFF. The CDR3 bases are TGTGCCAGCAGCTCCGCCCGGGAAGCTTTCTTT.

The chain is built from TRBV2 and TRBJ1-2; D uncertain. V was shortened by 2 bases and J by 0 bases, with 4 bases between the two germline ends. The germline gives CDR1 SNHLY, CDR2 FYNNEI. The CDR3 covers 13 residues. The CDR3 region has the DNA TGTGCCAGCAGTGAACAGACTAACTATGGCTACACCTTC. The encoded protein is CASSEQTNYGYTF.

V usage is TRBV2 and J usage is TRBJ2-7; 7 bases map to TRBD2. Germline assignment: CDR1 SNHLY and CDR2 FYNNEI. V was clipped by 6 bases and J by 0 bases; unmatched bases: 8. The length of the CDR3 is 15 residues. The CDR3: CASRYTTGGSYEQYV. In nucleotides, the CDR3 is TGTGCCAGCAGATACACAACGGGGGGCTCCTACGAGCAGTACGTC.

There are a few counts of this clone. The rearrangement uses TRBV9 and TRBJ1-5, with D perhaps TRBD1 (5 bases). The V gene lost 0 bases and the J gene lost 7 bases, with 14 bases spanning the gap. The germline V gene encodes CDR1 SGDLS and CDR2 YYNGEE. The CDR3 has 15 residues. The CDR3 DNA is TGTGCCAGCAGCGTAGGGGGACTCTCATCCCAGCCCCAGCATTTT. Residues: CASSVGGLSSQPQHF.

The gene calls are TRBV3-1 (or the pseudogene TRBV3-2) and TRBJ1-2; D might be TRBD1 (5 bases). The V and J ends lost 8 bases and 4 bases respectively, with 20 bases between them. The CDR3 loop spans 15 amino acids. CDR1 and CDR2 from the germline V gene are LGHDT and YNNKEL (reference sequence). The CDR3 DNA follows: TGTGCCAGCTCAGCCGGTCAGGGAAGCATCTATGGCTACACCTTC. Translating it yields CASSAGQGSIYGYTF.